The 2 T cell receptor beta chains below all came from one sample that was sequenced in a study of molecular identifiers for immune sequencing clone quantification. TCRdb used MiXCR to reprocess the PCR reads, holding one entry per CDR3 protein. This table has over 550,000 distinct CDR3 sequences, 25% appearing once. Sequenced: naive CD8+ T cells from blood, with Jurkat cell RNA spiked in. Described subset: FACS-sorted CD8+CD4-CCR7+CD45RA+ naive T cells. The origin of the receptors is a human donor in good health. Some libraries in this study had Jurkat cell RNA spiked in.

This clonotype was counted a few times. The gene calls are TRBV12-3 or TRBV12-4 and TRBJ2-7; tentatively, D is TRBD1 (6 bases). V lost 6 bases to trimming and J lost 3 bases, with 12 bases between them. This CDR3 region has 13 residues. In nucleotides, the CDR3 is TGTGCCAGCAGGCGACAGGAGAACTACGAGCAGTACTTC. Its protein product is CASRRQENYEQYF.

This clonotype appeared a few times. A much larger clone differs from this one at a single base, so this may be a read error. CDR3 residues: CATGTSGANVLTF. The CDR3 bases are TGTGCCACCGGGACGTCTGGGGCCAACGTCCTGACTTTC. The chain combines TRBV24-1 with TRBJ2-6; either TRBD1 or TRBD2 may fit D (5 bases each). The length of the CDR3 is 13 residues. Germline-derived CDR1 and CDR2 are KGHDR and SFDVKD. Trimming removed 9 bases at V and 1 base at J, with 6 bases between.